These 14 T cell receptor beta chains were sequenced from one sample in a study of radiation and T cells in renal cell carcinoma. Some clones are missing from TCRdb's copy, which holds only in-frame ones; the method was immunoSEQ multiplex PCR. The sample yields 150,000 or so clones, 88% seen once. Time point in this sample: baseline pretreatment blood. Treatment in this sample: 15 Gy SBRT to primary tumor, nephrectomy 4 weeks later. The sequencing here drew on blood, taken from a patient whose treatment included radiotherapy and nephrectomy. The receptors originated from a woman between 65 and 79 years old with renal cell carcinoma.

The chain couples TRBV27 to TRBJ1-2, with D unclear. The germline gives CDR1 MNHEY, CDR2 SMNVEV (reference sequence). Trimming cost V 0 bases and J 7 bases, with 9 bases left between them. The CDR3 covers 13 residues. The CDR3 bases are TGTGCCAGCAGTTTATCGAGGAGGGTTGGCTACACCTTC. Encoded protein: CASSLSRRVGYTF.

The chain is built from TRBV19 and TRBJ2-2; TRBD2 is a possible D gene (5 bases). Germline CDR1 and CDR2: LNHDA and SQIVND (reference sequence). This CDR3 contains 17 residues. Trimming took 2 bases from V and 0 from J, leaving 13 bases between them. The chain's CDR3 is CASSISSGLPNTGELFF. As DNA, the CDR3 is TGTGCCAGTAGTATATCTTCAGGACTCCCGAACACCGGGGAGCTGTTTTTT.

The chain combines TRBV28 with TRBJ1-6; 9 bases agree with TRBD1. Trimming removed 5 bases from V and 1 base from J; junction bases left unmatched: 9. Germline lookup yields CDR1 MDHEN and CDR2 SYDVKM. The CDR3 has 18 residues. In DNA form, the CDR3 reads TGTGCCAGCAGTCTTCCGGGACAGGGAGGGTCCTATAATTCACCCCTCCACTTT. Its protein is CASSLPGQGGSYNSPLHF. The full variable domain, in which reference TRBV28 and TRBJ1-6 provide the parts outside the CDR3, is DVKVTQSSRYLVKRTGEKVFLECVQDMDHENMFWYRQDPGLGLRLIYFSYDVKMKEKGDIPEGYSVSREKKERFSLILESASTNQTSMYLCASSLPGQGGSYNSPLHFGNGTRLTVT.

The chain couples TRBV15 to TRBJ2-5; weak D call: TRBD1 (6 bases). Germline assignment: CDR1 LNHNV and CDR2 YYDKDF (reference sequence). This CDR3 region has 12 residues. The ends were cut back, 8 bases at V and 3 bases at J, with 10 bases in the middle. CDR3 in DNA: TGTGCCACCGGGGGCAGGAAAGAGACCCAGTACTTC. Amino acid sequence: CATGGRKETQYF. The full variable domain, completed using reference TRBV15 and TRBJ2-5, is DAMVIQNPRYQVTQFGKPVTLSCSQTLNHNVMYWYQQKSSQAPKLLFHYYDKDFNNEADTPDNFQSRRPNTSFCFLDIRSPGLGDTAMYLCATGGRKETQYFGPGTRLLVL.

The genes are TRBV4-3 and TRBJ1-6; D is unresolved. The V gene lost 0 bases and the J gene lost 13 bases, with 19 bases spanning the gap. CDR1 and CDR2 from the germline V gene are LGHNA and YSLEER. The CDR3 is 16 residues long. Here the CDR3 DNA reads TGCGCCAGCAGCCAAGATAGCGCCCTACGTCGGGAGCCCCTCCACTTT. Amino acids: CASSQDSALRREPLHF.

CDR3 DNA: TGTGCCAGCAGCTTGGGCGAAAGGGAACAGCCCCAGCATTTT. It yields the protein CASSLGEREQPQHF. V and J are TRBV5-6 and TRBJ1-5; unclear D gene. CDR1 and CDR2 from the germline V gene are SGHDT and YYEEEE. CDR3 length: 14 residues. Trimming removed 0 bases at V and 7 bases at J, with 11 bases between. The full variable domain, completed using reference TRBV5-6 and TRBJ1-5, is DAGVTQSPTHLIKTRGQQVTLRCSPKSGHDTVSWYQQALGQGPQFIFQYYEEEERQRGNFPDRFSGHQFPNYSSELNVNALLLGDSALYLCASSLGEREQPQHFGDGTRLSIL.

The gene calls are TRBV6-6 and TRBJ1-6, with D possibly matching TRBD1 (5 bases). The germline V and J ends were trimmed by 3 bases and 9 bases, with 18 bases remaining between them. Looked up from germline, CDR1 is MNHNY and CDR2 is SVGAGI (reference sequence). The CDR3 sequence is 16 residues long. The CDR3 loop reads CASSYPPQGSSSPLHF. DNA of the CDR3: TGTGCCAGCAGTTATCCTCCGCAGGGAAGTAGTTCACCCCTCCACTTT.

The V gene is TRBV14, the J gene TRBJ1-2; possible D gene TRBD1, 6 bases. The CDR3 extends over 16 amino acids. The V gene lost 2 bases and the J gene lost 0 bases, with 13 bases spanning the gap. Germline V CDR1 and CDR2: SGHDN, FVKESK. CDR3 nucleotides: TGTGCCAGCAGCCAAAGGGGGGGAGAAGCTAACTATGGCTACACCTTC. This gives the protein CASSQRGGEANYGYTF.

The chain is built from TRBV4-2 and TRBJ2-6; D could derive from TRBD1 or TRBD2 (5 bases each). The V gene lost 2 bases and the J gene lost 3 bases, with 14 bases spanning the gap. Germline V gene data show CDR1 as LGHNA and CDR2 as YNFKEQ. CDR3 length: 17 amino acids. This chain's CDR3 is CASSQRGARFGANVLTF. The CDR3 DNA reads TGTGCCAGCAGCCAAAGAGGGGCGAGATTTGGGGCCAACGTCCTGACTTTC.

The chain uses TRBV27 and TRBJ1-6, with D maybe TRBD1 (5 bases). The CDR3 length is 14 residues. V lost 0 bases and J 9 bases, leaving 9 bases between the germline ends. CDR1 is MNHEY, CDR2 SMNVEV, per germline (reference sequence). CDR3 nucleotides: TGTGCCAGCAGTTTATCAGGGGTACGTTCACCCCTCCACTTT. It is translated as CASSLSGVRSPLHF.

The chain carries TRBV7-2 and TRBJ2-5; 9 bases fit TRBD2. The V gene's germline CDR1 is SGHTA and CDR2 FQGNSA. CDR3 length: 14 residues. With 4 bases clipped from V and 4 bases from J, the junction kept 4 bases outside the gene matches. The chain's CDR3 is CASSSRGGRETQYF. CDR3 DNA: TGTGCCAGCAGCTCGCGGGGGGGGAGAGAGACCCAGTACTTC.

This clone has a handful of counts. The genes are TRBV4-3 and TRBJ2-3; D is unresolved. This CDR3 spans 14 amino acids. CDR1 and CDR2 (germline): LGHNA, YSLEER. With 0 bases removed from V and 4 bases from J, the gap between germline ends came to 8 bases. CDR3 nucleotides: TGCGCCAGCAGCCAAGATTCAGGTTCAGATACGCAGTATTTT. Translating gives CASSQDSGSDTQYF.

The chain carries TRBV7-2 and TRBJ1-2; 9 nucleotides match TRBD1. CDR3 length: 14 residues. Trimming at V came to 5 bases and at J to 7 bases, leaving 8 bases not matched to a gene. Per the germline V gene, CDR1 is SGHTA and CDR2 is FQGNSA. DNA for the CDR3: TGTGCCAGCAGCCTCATAACAGGGGGCGGTGGCTACACCTTC. It codes for CASSLITGGGGYTF.

The CDR3 spells CASRWYSGGSYEQYF. Here the CDR3 DNA reads TGTGCCAGCAGGTGGTATTCAGGGGGTTCGTACGAGCAGTACTTC. The V gene is TRBV6-5, the J gene TRBJ2-7, with TRBD1 matching 7 bases. In germline, CDR1 is MNHEY, CDR2 SVGAGI. This CDR3 is 15 amino acids long. V gave up 6 bases and J gave up 4 bases; unmatched junction bases: 12.